This T cell receptor beta chain appears in the sequencing data of a study of cytomegalovirus exposure and HLA in healthy donors. About the research overall: Ancestry clustering placed 70% to 90% of 300 to 400 genotyped donors in the Caucasian-associated cluster. Notes on the study in general: Later, TCR association rates were found to vary by HLA locus, highest for DRB1 and lowest for HLA-C. The sole available immune exposure information was CMV serostatus. An Asian-associated ancestry cluster reportedly showed fewer N-insertions than the approximately 700-donor mean in a later analysis.

The length of the CDR3 is 15 residues. CDR1 is LNHDA and CDR2 is SQIVND in the germline V gene (reference sequence). The trim removed 3 bases at V and 7 bases at J, leaving 11 bases unmatched. Vbeta (60) and Jbeta (13) primers were used in the PCR. This table comes from immunoSEQ multiplex PCR, and its TCRdb copy is limited to in-frame clones, with some not included. The sample holds around 170,000 clones, around three quarters seen once. Notes on this clone: The antigen is unknown.

This chain joins TRBV19 and TRBJ1-2, with 7 bases fitting TRBD1. This clonotype was sampled from a middle-aged man in good health and CMV-seronegative. Sequencing input: PBMCs. CDR3 sequence (DNA): TGTGCCAGTAGTATCCCTGACAGGGAGTCGCTTGGCTACACCTTC. Translating gives CASSIPDRESLGYTF. Looking up the rest from reference TRBV19 and TRBJ1-2 gives the full variable domain: DGGITQSPKYLFRKEGQNVTLSCEQNLNHDAMYWYRQDPGQGLRLIYYSQIVNDFQKGDIAEGYSVSREKKESFPLTVTSAQKNPTAFYLCASSIPDRESLGYTFGSGTRLTVV.